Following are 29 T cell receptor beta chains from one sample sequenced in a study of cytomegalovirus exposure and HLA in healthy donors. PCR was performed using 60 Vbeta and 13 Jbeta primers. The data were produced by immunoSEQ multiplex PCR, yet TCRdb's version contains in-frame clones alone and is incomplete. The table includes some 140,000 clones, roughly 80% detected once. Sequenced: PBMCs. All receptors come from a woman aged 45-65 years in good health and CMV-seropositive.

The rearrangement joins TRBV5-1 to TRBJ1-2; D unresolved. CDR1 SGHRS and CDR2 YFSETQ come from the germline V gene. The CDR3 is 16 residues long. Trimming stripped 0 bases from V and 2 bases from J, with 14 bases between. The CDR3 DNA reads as TGCGCCAGCAGCTTGGTGGCAGCGGGGATCAACTATGGCTACACCTTC. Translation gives CASSLVAAGINYGYTF.

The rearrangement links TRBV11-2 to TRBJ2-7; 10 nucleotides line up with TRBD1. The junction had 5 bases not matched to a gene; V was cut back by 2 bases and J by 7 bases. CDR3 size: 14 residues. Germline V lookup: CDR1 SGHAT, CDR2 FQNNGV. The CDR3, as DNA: TGTGCCAGCAGCTTACGACAGGGGGCGGAGGAGCAGTACTTC. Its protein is CASSLRQGAEEQYF. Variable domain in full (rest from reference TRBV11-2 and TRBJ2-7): EAGVAQSPRYKIIEKRQSVAFWCNPISGHATLYWYQQILGQGPKLLIQFQNNGVVDDSQLPKDRFSAERLKGVDSTLKIQPAKLEDSAVYLCASSLRQGAEEQYFGPGTRLTVT.

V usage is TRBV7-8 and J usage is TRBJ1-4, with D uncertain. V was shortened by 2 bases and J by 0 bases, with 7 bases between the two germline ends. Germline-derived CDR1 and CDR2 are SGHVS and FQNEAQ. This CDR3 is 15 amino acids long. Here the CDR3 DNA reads TGTGCCAGCAGCTTACAAAGCGCAACTAATGAAAAACTGTTTTTT. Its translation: CASSLQSATNEKLFF.

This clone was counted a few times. Here the CDR3 reads CASSAHRDRESNQPQHF. CDR3 DNA sequence: TGTGCCAGCAGTGCCCATAGGGACAGGGAGAGCAATCAGCCCCAGCATTTT. The chain carries TRBV28 and TRBJ1-5; 9 nucleotides line up with TRBD1. The V gene's germline CDR1 is MDHEN and CDR2 SYDVKM. This CDR3 contains 17 residues. Trimming cost V 5 bases and J 1 base; bases outside gene matches: 9. Full variable domain (outside the CDR3, taken from reference TRBV28 and TRBJ1-5): DVKVTQSSRYLVKRTGEKVFLECVQDMDHENMFWYRQDPGLGLRLIYFSYDVKMKEKGDIPEGYSVSREKKERFSLILESASTNQTSMYLCASSAHRDRESNQPQHFGDGTRLSIL.

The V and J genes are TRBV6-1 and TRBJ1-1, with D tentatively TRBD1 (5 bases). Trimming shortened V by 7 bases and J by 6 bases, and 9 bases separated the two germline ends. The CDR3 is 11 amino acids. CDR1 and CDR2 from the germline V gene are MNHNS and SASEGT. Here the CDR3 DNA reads TGTGCCAGCACAGGGTCCCCTGAAGCTTTCTTT. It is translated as CASTGSPEAFF.

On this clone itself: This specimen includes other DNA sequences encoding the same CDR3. This CDR3 reads CASSDRDRGGYTF. CDR3 DNA: TGTGCCAGCAGTGACCGGGACAGGGGCGGCTACACCTTC. The chain combines TRBV6-1 with TRBJ1-2; 10 bases are shared with TRBD1. The CDR3 runs to 13 residues. The V gene end was trimmed by 3 bases and the J gene end by 8 bases; junction bases not matched to a gene: 3. Germline-derived CDR1 and CDR2 are MNHNS and SASEGT.

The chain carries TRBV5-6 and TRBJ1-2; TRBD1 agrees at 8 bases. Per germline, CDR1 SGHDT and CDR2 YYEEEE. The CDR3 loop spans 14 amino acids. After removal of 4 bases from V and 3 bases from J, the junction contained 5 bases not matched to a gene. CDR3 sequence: CASSSGTGYYGYTF. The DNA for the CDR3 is TGTGCCAGCAGCAGTGGGACAGGCTACTATGGCTACACCTTC.

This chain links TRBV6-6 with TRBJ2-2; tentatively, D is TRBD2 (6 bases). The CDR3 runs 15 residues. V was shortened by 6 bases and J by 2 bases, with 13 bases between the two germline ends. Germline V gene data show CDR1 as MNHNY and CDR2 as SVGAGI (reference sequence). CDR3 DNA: TGTGCCAGCAGCCCCGGAGGGCCCAACACCGGGGAGCTGTTTTTT. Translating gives CASSPGGPNTGELFF.

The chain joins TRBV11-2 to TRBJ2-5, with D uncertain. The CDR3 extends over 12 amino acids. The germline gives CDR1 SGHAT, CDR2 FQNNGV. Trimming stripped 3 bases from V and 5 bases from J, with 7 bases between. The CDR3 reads CASSFTDETQYF. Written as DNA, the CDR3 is TGTGCCAGCAGCTTTACAGACGAGACCCAGTACTTC.

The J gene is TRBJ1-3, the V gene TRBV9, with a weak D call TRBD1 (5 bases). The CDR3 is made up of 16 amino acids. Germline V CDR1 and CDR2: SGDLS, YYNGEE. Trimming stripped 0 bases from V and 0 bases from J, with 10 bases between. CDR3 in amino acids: CASSVDLTVSGNTIYF. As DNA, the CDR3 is TGTGCCAGCAGCGTAGATCTGACAGTCTCTGGAAACACCATATATTTT.

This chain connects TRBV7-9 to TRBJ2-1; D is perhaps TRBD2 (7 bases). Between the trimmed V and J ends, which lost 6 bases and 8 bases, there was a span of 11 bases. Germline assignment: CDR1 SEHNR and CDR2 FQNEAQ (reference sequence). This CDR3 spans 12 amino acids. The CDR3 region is CASSWGGHEQFF. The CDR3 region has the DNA TGTGCCAGCAGTTGGGGGGGGCATGAGCAGTTCTTC. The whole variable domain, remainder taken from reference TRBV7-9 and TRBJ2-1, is DTGVSQNPRHKITKRGQNVTFRCDPISEHNRLYWYRQTLGQGPEFLTYFQNEAQLEKSRLLSDRFSAERPKGSFSTLEIQRTEQGDSAMYLCASSWGGHEQFFGPGTRLTVL.

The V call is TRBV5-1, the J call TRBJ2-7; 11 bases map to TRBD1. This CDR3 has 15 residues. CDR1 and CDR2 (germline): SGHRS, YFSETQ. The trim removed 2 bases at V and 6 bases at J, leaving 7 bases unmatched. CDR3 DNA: TGCGCCAGCAGCTTTATCGGACAGGGGGCGAGCGAGCAGTACTTC. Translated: CASSFIGQGASEQYF.

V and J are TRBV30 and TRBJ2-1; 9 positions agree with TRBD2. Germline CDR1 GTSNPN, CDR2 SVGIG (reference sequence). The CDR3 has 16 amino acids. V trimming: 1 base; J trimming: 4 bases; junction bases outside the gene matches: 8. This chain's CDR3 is CAWSAPGLARYNEQFF. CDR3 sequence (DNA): TGTGCCTGGAGTGCACCTGGACTAGCGAGGTACAATGAGCAGTTCTTC.

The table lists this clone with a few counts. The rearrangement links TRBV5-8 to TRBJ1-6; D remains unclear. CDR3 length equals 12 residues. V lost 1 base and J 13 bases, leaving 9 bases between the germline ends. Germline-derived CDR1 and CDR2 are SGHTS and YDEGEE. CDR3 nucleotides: TGTGCCAGCAGCTTGCAGTGGTCGCCCCTCCACTTT. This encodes CASSLQWSPLHF.

The CDR3, as DNA: TGTGCCAGCAGCAGACAGGGTCGGAGCTATGGCTACACCTTC. Protein: CASSRQGRSYGYTF. This rearrangement joins TRBV7-9 to TRBJ1-2; the match to TRBD1 covers 7 bases. Germline V gene sequence: CDR1 SEHNR, CDR2 FQNEAQ (reference sequence). The CDR3 consists of 14 residues. Trimming cost V 5 bases and J 4 bases; bases outside gene matches: 7.

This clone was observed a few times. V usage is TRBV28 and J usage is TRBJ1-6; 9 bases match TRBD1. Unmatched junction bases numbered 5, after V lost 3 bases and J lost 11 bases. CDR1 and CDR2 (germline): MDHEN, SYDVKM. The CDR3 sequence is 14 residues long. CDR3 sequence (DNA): TGTGCCAGCAGTTTGGGGACAGGGCTTCCACCCCTCCACTTT. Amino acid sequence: CASSLGTGLPPLHF. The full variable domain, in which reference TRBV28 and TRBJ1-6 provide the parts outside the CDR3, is DVKVTQSSRYLVKRTGEKVFLECVQDMDHENMFWYRQDPGLGLRLIYFSYDVKMKEKGDIPEGYSVSREKKERFSLILESASTNQTSMYLCASSLGTGLPPLHFGNGTRLTVT.

For the CDR3, the DNA is TGTGCCAGCAACTATCAAGAGGGGGTAGACGACGAGCAGTACTTC. As protein: CASNYQEGVDDEQYF. The chain recombines TRBV6-1 with TRBJ2-7; tentatively, D is TRBD1 (6 bases). This CDR3 is built from 15 residues. CDR1 and CDR2 from the germline V gene are MNHNS and SASEGT. The V end lost 7 bases, the J end lost 5 bases, and 21 bases lay between the germline ends.

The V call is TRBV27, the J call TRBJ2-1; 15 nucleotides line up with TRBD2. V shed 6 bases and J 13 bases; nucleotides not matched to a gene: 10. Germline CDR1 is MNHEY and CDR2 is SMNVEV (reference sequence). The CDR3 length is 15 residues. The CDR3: CASSLGLAGGLRQFF. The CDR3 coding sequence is TGTGCCAGCAGCCTGGGACTAGCGGGGGGACTTAGACAGTTCTTC.

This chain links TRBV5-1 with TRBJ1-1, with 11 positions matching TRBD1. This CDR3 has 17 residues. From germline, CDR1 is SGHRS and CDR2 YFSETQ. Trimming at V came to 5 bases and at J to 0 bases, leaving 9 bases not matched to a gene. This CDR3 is CASRFRDRGGMNTEAFF. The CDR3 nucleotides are TGCGCCAGCAGATTCCGGGACAGGGGGGGGATGAACACTGAAGCTTTCTTT.

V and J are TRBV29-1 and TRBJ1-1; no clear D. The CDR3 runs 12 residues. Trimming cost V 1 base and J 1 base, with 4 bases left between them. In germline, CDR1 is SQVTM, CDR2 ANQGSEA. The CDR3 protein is CSVEAENTEAFF. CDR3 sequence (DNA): TGCAGCGTTGAAGCAGAGAACACTGAAGCTTTCTTT. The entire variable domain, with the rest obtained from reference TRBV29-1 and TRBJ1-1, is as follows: SAVISQKPSRDICQRGTSLTIQCQVDSQVTMMFWYRQQPGQSLTLIATANQGSEATYESGFVIDKFPISRPNLTFSTLTVSNMSPEDSSIYLCSVEAENTEAFFGQGTRLTVV.

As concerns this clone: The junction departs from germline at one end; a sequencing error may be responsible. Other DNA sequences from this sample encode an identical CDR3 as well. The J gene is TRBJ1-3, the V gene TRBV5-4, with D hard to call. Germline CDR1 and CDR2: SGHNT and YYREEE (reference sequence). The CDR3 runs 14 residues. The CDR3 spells CASSLKTAGNTIYF. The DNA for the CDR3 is TGTGCTAGCAGCTTGAAAACAGCTGGAAACACCATATATTTT.

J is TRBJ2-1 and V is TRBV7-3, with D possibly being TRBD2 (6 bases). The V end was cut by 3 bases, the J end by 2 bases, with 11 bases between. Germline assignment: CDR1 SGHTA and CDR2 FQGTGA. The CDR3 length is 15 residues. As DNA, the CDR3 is TGTGCCAGCAGCTTTTTGGGCGGGGCCTACAATGAGCAGTTCTTC. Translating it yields CASSFLGGAYNEQFF.

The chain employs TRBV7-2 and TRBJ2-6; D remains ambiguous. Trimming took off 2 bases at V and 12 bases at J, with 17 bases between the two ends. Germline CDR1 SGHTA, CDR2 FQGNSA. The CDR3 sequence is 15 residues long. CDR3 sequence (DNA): TGTACCAGCAGCTTATTCCAGTCGGCCTCGGGCGTCCTGACTTTC. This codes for CTSSLFQSASGVLTF.

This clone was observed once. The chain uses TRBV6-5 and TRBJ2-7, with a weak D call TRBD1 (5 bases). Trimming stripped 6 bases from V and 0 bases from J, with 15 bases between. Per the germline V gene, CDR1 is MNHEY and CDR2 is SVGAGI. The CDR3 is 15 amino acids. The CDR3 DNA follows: TGTGCCAGCAGCAGATACCAGGGAAACTCCTACGAGCAGTACTTC. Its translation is CASSRYQGNSYEQYF.

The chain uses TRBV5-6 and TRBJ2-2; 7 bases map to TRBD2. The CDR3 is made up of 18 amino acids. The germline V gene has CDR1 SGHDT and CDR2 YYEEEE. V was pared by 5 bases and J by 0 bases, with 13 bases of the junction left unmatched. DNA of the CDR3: TGTGCCAGCAGTTCGACCAAGCAAGGGACTACGAACACCGGGGAGCTGTTTTTT. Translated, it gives CASSSTKQGTTNTGELFF.

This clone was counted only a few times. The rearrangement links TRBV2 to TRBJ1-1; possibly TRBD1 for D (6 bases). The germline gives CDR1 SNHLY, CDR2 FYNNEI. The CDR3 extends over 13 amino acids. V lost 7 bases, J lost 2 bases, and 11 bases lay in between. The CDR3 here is CASNLQGNTEAFF. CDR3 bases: TGTGCCAGCAACTTACAGGGAAACACTGAAGCTTTCTTT. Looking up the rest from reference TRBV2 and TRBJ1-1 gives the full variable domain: EPEVTQTPSHQVTQMGQEVILRCVPISNHLYFYWYRQILGQKVEFLVSFYNNEISEKSEIFDDQFSVERPDGSNFTLKIRSTKLEDSAMYFCASNLQGNTEAFFGQGTRLTVV.

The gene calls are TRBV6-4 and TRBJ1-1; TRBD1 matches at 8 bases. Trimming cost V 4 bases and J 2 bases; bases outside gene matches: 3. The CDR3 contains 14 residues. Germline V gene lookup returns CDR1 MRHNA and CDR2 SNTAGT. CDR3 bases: TGTGCCAGCAGTGTCGACAGGGGAAACACTGAAGCTTTCTTT. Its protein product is CASSVDRGNTEAFF.

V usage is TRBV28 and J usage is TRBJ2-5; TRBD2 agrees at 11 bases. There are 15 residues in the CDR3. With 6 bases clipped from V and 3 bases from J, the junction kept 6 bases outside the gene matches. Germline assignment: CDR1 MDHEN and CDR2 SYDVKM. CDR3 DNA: TGTGCCAGCAGGGATAGCGGGGGGGCCAAAGAGACCCAGTACTTC. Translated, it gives CASRDSGGAKETQYF.

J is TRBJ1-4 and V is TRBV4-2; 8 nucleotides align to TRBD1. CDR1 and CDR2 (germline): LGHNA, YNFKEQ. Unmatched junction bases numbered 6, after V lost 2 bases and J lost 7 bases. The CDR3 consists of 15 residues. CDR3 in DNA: TGTGCCAGCAGCCAAATGGGACAGGTGCTTGAAAAACTGTTTTTT. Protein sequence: CASSQMGQVLEKLFF.